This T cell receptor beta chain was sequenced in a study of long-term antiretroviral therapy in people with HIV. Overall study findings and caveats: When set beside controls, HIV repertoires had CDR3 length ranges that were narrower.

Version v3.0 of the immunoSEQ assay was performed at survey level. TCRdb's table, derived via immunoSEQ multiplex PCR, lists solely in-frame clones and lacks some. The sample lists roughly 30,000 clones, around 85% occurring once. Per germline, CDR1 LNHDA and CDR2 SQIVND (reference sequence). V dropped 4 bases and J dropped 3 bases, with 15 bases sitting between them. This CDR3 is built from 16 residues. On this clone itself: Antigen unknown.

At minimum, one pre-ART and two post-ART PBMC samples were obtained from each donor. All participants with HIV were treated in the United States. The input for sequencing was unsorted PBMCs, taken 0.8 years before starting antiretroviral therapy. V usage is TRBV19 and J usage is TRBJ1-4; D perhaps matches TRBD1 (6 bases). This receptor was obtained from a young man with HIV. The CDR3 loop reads CASSKITGTPNEKLFF. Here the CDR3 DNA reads TGTGCCAGTAGTAAAATTACAGGGACGCCTAATGAAAAACTGTTTTTT. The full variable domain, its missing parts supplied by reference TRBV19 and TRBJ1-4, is DGGITQSPKYLFRKEGQNVTLSCEQNLNHDAMYWYRQDPGQGLRLIYYSQIVNDFQKGDIAEGYSVSREKKESFPLTVTSAQKNPTAFYLCASSKITGTPNEKLFFGSGTQLSVL.